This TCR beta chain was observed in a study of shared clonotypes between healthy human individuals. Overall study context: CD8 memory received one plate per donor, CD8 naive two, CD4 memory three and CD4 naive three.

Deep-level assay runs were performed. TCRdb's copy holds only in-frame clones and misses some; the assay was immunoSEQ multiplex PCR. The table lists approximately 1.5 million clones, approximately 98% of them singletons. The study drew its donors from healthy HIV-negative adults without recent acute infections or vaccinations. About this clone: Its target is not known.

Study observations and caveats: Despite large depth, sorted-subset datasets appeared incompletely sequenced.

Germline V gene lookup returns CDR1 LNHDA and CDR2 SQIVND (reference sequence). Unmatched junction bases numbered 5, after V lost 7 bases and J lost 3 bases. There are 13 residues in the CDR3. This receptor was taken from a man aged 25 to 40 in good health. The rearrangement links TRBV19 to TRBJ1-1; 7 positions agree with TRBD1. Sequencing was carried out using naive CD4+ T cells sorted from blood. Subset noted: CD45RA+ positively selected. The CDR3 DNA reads TGTGCCAGTAAGACAGGGTGGGACACTGAAGCTTTCTTT. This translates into CASKTGWDTEAFF.